The 3 T cell receptor beta chains in this list originate from one sample, sequenced in a study of shared clonotypes between healthy human individuals. TCRdb keeps only in-frame clones here, not all; method: immunoSEQ multiplex PCR. The sample lists over a million clones; 98% were seen once. Sequencing input: naive CD4+ T cells sorted from blood. The subset: CD45RA+ positively selected. The source is a man aged 30 to 39 in good health.

This clone was detected only a few times. This chain connects TRBV28 to TRBJ1-1; TRBD1 is a possible D gene (6 bases). V lost 5 bases and J lost 7, with 14 bases in between. The CDR3 totals 13 residues. The germline V gene has CDR1 MDHEN and CDR2 SYDVKM. The CDR3 region has the DNA TGTGCCAGCAGTATCCCGGACAGCTATGAAGCTTTCTTT. Amino acid sequence: CASSIPDSYEAFF.

This rearrangement joins TRBV29-1 to TRBJ1-4; 8 bases fit TRBD1. The CDR3 loop spans 17 amino acids. With V trimmed by 5 bases and J by 0 bases, 11 bases remained unmatched. Germline CDR1 reads SQVTM; CDR2 reads ANQGSEA. The CDR3 sequence: CSVTGGEDRATNEKLFF. CDR3 bases: TGCAGCGTTACAGGGGGGGAAGACCGCGCAACTAATGAAAAACTGTTTTTT.

This chain connects TRBV4-3 to TRBJ2-1, with D perhaps assigned TRBD1 or TRBD2 (6 bases each). Per the germline V gene, CDR1 is LGHNA and CDR2 is YSLEER. V lost 1 base and J 2 bases, leaving 18 bases between the germline ends. The CDR3 contains 18 residues. The CDR3 sequence: CASSQAWGLGATYNEQFF. The CDR3 DNA is TGCGCCAGCAGCCAAGCGTGGGGACTGGGGGCAACCTACAATGAGCAGTTCTTC.